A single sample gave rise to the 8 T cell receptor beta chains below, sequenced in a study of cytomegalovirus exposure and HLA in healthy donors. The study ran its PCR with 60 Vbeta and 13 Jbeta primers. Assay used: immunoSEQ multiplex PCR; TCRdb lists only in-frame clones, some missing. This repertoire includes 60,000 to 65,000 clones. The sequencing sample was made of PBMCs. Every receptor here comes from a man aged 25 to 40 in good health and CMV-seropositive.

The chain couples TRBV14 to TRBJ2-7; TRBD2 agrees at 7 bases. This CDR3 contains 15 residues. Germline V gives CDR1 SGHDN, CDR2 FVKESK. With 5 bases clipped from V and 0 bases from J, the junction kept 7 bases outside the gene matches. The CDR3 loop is CASSGGESYSYEQYF. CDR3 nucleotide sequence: TGTGCCAGCAGCGGGGGGGAAAGCTACTCCTACGAGCAGTACTTC.

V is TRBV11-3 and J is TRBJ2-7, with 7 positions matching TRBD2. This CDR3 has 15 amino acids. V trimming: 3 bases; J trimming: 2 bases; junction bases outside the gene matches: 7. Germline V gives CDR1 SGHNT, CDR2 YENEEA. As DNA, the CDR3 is TGTGCCAGCAGCTTCAGGGAGGGTGGACCCTACGAGCAGTACTTC. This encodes CASSFREGGPYEQYF.

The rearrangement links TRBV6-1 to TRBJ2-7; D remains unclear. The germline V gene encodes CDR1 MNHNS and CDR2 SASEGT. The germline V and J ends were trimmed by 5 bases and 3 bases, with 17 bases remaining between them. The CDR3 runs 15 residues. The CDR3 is CASSSLKTLRYEQYF. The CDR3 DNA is TGTGCCAGCAGTAGCCTAAAAACACTACGCTACGAGCAGTACTTC.

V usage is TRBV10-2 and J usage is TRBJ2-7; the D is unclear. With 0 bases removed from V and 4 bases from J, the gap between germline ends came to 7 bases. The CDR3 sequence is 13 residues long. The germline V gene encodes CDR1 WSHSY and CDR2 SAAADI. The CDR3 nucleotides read TGCGCCAGCAGTGAGTCGTTGTCTTACGAGCAGTACTTC. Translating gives CASSESLSYEQYF.

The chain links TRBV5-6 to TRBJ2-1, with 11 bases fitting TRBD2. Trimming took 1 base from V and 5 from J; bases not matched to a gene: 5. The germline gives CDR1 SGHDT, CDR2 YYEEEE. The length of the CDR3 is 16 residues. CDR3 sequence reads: CASSLTSGSYDNEQFF. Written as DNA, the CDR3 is TGTGCCAGCAGCTTGACTAGCGGGAGCTACGACAATGAGCAGTTCTTC.

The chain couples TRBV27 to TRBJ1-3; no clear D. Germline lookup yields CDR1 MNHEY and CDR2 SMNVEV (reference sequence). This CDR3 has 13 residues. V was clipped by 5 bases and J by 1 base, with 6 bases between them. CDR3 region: CASSTLSGNTIYF. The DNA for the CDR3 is TGTGCCAGCAGTACTCTATCTGGAAACACCATATATTTT.

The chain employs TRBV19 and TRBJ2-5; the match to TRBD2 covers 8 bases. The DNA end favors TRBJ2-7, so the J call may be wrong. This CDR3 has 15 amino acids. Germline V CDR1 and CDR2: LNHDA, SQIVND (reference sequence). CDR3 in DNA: TGTGCCAGTAGTATCCAACTAGCGGAATCCTACGAGCAGTACTTC. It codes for CASSIQLAESYEQYF.

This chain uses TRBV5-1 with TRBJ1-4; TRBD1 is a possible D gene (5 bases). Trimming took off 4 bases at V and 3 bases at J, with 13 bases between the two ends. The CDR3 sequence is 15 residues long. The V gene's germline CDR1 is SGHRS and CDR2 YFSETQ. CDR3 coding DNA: TGCGCCAGCAGCCCCCTTGGGGCAGCTAATGAAAAACTGTTTTTT. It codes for CASSPLGAANEKLFF.